The subject of this entry is one T cell receptor (beta chain). Its specificity is unknown. Only in-frame clones appear in the TCRdb table, and some are missing; sequencing was by immunoSEQ multiplex PCR. The data contain around 70,000 clones, 84% of them seen just once; the ten biggest clones take up roughly 1.2%. The data were taken from a study of OX40 agonist ivuxolimab in advanced cancers. Study-level background: Patients were treated with ivuxolimab, an agonistic anti-OX40 (CD134) antibody. Study-wide findings and caveats: Within 6 weeks, CD4+ and CD8+ blood T cells expanded clonally at 0.1 to 3.0 mg/kg. Nonresponders, in some cases, also had low normalized T-cell clonal expansion.

Sequencing was performed on CD4+ or CD8+ T cells sorted from blood, taken in a trial of the OX40 agonist ivuxolimab. The receptor comes from an adult with an advanced solid tumor such as melanoma, head and neck, liver or kidney cancer.

CDR3 DNA sequence: TGTGCCAGCAGTCCCTCGGGGGGGATATTCTATAATTCACCCCTCCACTTT. Encoded protein: CASSPSGGIFYNSPLHF. The chain links TRBV2 to TRBJ1-6; tentatively, D is TRBD1 (5 bases). This CDR3 spans 17 amino acids. Germline loops: CDR1 SNHLY, CDR2 FYNNEI. V was clipped by 5 bases and J by 3 bases, with 17 bases between them.